The clone carrying this TCR beta chain is a singleton in its sample. Vbeta (60) and Jbeta (13) primers were used in the PCR. Profiling relied on immunoSEQ multiplex PCR, and the TCRdb table lists in-frame clones only, not all of them. This table has roughly 180,000 clones, 70% to 80% appearing once. V trimming: 1 base; J trimming: 0 bases; junction bases outside the gene matches: 5. The CDR3 loop spans 16 amino acids. Germline-derived CDR1 and CDR2 are LGHNT and FRNRAP. This specimen belongs to a study of cytomegalovirus exposure and HLA in healthy donors. Each donor's status was that of a healthy bone marrow donor.

This clonotype was obtained from a female donor in good health and CMV-seronegative. The chain has TRBV12-5 and TRBJ1-2; TRBD1 matches 7 bases. The sequenced material came from PBMCs. Here the CDR3 DNA reads TGTGCTAGTGGTTTGGCCACAGGGGCCACTAACTATGGCTACACCTTC. Its protein is CASGLATGATNYGYTF. The variable domain in full, with the rest retrieved from reference TRBV12-5 and TRBJ1-2, is DARVTQTPRHKVTEMGQEVTMRCQPILGHNTVFWYRQTMMQGLELLAYFRNRAPLDDSGMPKDRFSAEMPDATLATLKIQPSEPRDSAVYFCASGLATGATNYGYTFGSGTRLTVV.